The table lists the clone carrying this TCR beta chain with many counts. Its antigen is currently unknown. Using its own MiXCR run on the reads, TCRdb lists one record per CDR3 protein. This table has 150,000 to 200,000 distinct CDR3 sequences, roughly 9% appearing once. The data belong to a study of T cell repertoires in cytomegalovirus infection. Study overall: Both CMV infection and a matching HLA type were indicated by public TCR beta signatures.

Study-level points and caveats: Across the ex vivo response, the dominant clonotypes were HLA-C-restricted CMV-specific TCR beta clonotypes.

The CDR3 consists of 13 residues. Trimming took off 6 bases at V and 3 bases at J, with 11 bases between the two ends. The source of this sequence is a human donor in good health (CMV status not recorded). Some clones in this sample may be carry-over from other donors' samples. This chain links TRBV12-3 or TRBV12-4 with TRBJ1-2, with unresolved D. Sequencing used PBMCs. CDR3 nucleotides: TGTGCCAGCAGGCTGGGTTTTGACTATGGCTACACCTTC. Translation: CASRLGFDYGYTF.